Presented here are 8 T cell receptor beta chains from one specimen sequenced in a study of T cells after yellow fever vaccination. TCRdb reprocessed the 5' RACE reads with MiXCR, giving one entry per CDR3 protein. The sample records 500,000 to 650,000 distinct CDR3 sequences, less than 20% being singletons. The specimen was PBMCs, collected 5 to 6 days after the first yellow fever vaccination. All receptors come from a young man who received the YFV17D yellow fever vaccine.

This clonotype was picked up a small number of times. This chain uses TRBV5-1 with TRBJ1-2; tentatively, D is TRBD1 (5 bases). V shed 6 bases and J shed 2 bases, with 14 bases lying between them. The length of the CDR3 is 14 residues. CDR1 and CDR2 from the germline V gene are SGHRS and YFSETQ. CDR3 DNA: TGCGCCAGCACCCCCGGACAACTAAACTATGGCTACACCTTC. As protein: CASTPGQLNYGYTF.

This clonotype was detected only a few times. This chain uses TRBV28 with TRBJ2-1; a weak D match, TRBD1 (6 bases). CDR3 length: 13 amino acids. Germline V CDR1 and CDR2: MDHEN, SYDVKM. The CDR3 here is CATNRLLGGLQFF. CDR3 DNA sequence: TGTGCTACCAATAGGCTTCTAGGGGGATTGCAGTTCTTC.

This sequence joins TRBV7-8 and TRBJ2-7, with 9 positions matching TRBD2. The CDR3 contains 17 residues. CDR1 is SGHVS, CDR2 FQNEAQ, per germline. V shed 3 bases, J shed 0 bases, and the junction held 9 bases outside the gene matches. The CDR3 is CASSFGSGGPSSYEQYV. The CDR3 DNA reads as TGTGCCAGCAGCTTTGGTAGCGGGGGCCCCAGCTCCTACGAGCAGTACGTC.

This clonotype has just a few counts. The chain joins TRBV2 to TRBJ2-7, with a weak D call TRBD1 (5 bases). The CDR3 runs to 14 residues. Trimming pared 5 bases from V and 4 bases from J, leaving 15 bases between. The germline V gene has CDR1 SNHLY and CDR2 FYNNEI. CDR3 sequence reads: CASSIGRDFYEQYV. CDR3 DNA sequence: TGTGCCAGCAGTATCGGCAGGGATTTTTACGAGCAGTACGTC.

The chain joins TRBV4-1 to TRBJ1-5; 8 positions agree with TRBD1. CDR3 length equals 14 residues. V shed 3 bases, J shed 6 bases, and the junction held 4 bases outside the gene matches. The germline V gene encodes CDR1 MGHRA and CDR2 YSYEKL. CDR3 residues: CASSHDRGSQPQHF. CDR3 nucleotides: TGCGCCAGCAGCCATGACAGGGGATCTCAGCCCCAGCATTTT.

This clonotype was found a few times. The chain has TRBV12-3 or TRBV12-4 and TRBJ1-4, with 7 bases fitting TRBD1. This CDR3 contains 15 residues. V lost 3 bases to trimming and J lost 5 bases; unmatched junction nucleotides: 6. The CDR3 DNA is TGTGCCAGCAGTTTGGGAGACAGGGAGAATGAAAAACTGTTTTTT. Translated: CASSLGDRENEKLFF.

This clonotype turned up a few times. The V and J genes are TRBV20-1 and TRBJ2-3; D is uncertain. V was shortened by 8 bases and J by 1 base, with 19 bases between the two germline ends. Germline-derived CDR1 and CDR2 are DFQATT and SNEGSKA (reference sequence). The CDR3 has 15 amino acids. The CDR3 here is CSSWTQDRGTDTQYF. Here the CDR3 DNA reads TGCAGTTCCTGGACCCAGGATAGGGGCACAGATACGCAGTATTTT.

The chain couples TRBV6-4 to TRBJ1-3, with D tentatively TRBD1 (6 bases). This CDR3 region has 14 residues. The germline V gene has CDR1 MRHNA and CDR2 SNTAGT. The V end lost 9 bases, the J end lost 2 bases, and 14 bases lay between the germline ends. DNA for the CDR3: TGTGCCAGGGTGACAGGATCAACTGGAAACACCATATATTTT. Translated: CARVTGSTGNTIYF.